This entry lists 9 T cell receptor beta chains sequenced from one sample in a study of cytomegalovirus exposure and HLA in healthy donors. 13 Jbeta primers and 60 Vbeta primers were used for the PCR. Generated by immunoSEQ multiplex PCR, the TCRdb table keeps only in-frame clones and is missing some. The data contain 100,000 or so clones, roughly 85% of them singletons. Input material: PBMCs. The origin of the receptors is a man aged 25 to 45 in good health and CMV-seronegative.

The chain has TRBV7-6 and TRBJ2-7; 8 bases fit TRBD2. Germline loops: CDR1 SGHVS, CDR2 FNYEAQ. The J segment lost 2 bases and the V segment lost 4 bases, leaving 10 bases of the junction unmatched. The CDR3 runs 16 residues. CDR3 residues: CASSSGIAGTTYEQYF. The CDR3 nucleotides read TGTGCCAGCAGCTCTGGCATAGCGGGAACTACCTACGAGCAGTACTTC. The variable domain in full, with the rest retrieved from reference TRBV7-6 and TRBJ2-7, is GAGVSQSPRYKVTKRGQDVALRCDPISGHVSLYWYRQALGQGPEFLTYFNYEAQQDKSGLPNDRFSAERPEGSISTLTIQRTEQRDSAMYRCASSSGIAGTTYEQYFGPGTRLTVT.

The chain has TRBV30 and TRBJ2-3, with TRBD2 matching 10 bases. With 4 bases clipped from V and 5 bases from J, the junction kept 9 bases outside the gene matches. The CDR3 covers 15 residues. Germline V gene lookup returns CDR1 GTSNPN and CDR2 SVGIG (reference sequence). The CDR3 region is CAWTMGLASRDTQYF. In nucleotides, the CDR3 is TGTGCCTGGACCATGGGACTAGCGTCGCGAGATACGCAGTATTTT.

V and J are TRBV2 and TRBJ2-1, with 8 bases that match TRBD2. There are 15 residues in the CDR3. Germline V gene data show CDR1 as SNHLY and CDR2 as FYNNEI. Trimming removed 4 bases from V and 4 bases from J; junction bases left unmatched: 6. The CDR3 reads CASSVGGGPYNEQFF. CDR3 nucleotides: TGTGCCAGCAGTGTTGGCGGGGGGCCATACAATGAGCAGTTCTTC.

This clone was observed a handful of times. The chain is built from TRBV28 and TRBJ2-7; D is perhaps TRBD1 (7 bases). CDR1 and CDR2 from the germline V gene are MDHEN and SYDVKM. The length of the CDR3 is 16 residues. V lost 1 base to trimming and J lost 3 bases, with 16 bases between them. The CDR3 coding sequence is TGTGCCAGCAGTTTATACCCCAGGGGGGTTAACTACGAGCAGTACTTC. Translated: CASSLYPRGVNYEQYF.

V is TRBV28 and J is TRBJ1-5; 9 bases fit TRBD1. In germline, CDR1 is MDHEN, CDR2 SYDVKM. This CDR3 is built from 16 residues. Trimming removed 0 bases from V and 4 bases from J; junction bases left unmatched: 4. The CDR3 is CASSLWDRGLNQPQHF. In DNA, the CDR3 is TGTGCCAGCAGTTTATGGGACAGGGGCCTAAATCAGCCCCAGCATTTT.

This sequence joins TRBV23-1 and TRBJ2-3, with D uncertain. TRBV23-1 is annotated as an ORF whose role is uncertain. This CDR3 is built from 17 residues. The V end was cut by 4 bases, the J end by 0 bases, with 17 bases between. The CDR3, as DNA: TGCGCCAGCAGTCGAGCGCCTCTACGAACTAGCACAGATACGCAGTATTTT. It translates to CASSRAPLRTSTDTQYF.

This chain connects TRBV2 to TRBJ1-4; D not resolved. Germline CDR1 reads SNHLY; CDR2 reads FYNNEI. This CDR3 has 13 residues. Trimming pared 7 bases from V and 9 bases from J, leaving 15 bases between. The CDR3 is CASTAGVGQKLFF. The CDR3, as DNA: TGTGCCAGCACTGCGGGAGTTGGACAAAAACTGTTTTTT.

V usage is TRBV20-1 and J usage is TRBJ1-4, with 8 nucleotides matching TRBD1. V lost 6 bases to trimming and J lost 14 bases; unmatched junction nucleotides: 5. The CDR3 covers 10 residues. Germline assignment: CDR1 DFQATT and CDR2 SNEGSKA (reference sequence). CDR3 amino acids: CSAGDRNLFF. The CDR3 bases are TGCAGTGCGGGGGACAGGAATCTGTTTTTT.

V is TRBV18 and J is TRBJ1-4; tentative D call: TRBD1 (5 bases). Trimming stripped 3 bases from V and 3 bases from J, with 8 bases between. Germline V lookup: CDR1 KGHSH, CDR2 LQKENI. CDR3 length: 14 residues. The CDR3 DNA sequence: TGTGCCAGCTCACCGACAGCTGCTAATGAAAAACTGTTTTTT. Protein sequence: CASSPTAANEKLFF.